The 11 T cell receptor beta chains given below trace back to one sample, sequenced in a study of beta chain features in type 1 diabetes. Sequenced material consisted of expressed TCRB transcripts (all of the isolated RNA was reverse transcribed). The repertoire was sequenced with immunoSEQ multiplex PCR; TCRdb's copy has only in-frame clones and lacks some. The data show around 70,000 clones, nearly 50% seen once. No cognate antigen is known for these TCRs. General observations from the study: A moderate, significant TCRB CDR3 shortening appeared in type 1 diabetes across four CD4+ subsets.

Material for sequencing was central memory CD4+ T cells from blood. The source is a man younger than 40 with type 1 diabetes.

The sample holds a few counts of this clone. This chain joins TRBV5-5 and TRBJ2-5; D is ambiguous. The CDR3 runs to 16 residues. V shed 3 bases and J shed 0 bases, with 15 bases lying between them. Germline V gives CDR1 SGHKS, CDR2 YYEKEE (reference sequence). DNA of the CDR3: TGTGCCAGCAGCTCGACCTGGCAGGCGTACCAAGAGACCCAGTACTTC. Residues: CASSSTWQAYQETQYF.

This chain uses TRBV2 with TRBJ1-1; TRBD1 is a possible D gene (6 bases). The V end was cut by 8 bases, the J end by 6 bases, with 16 bases between. Germline-derived CDR1 and CDR2 are SNHLY and FYNNEI. There are 13 residues in the CDR3. The DNA for the CDR3 is TGTGCCAGCCTGACAGGTTTCAGCGCTGAAGCTTTCTTT. Amino acids: CASLTGFSAEAFF.

This clone occurred a few times. V gene TRBV19 combines with J gene TRBJ2-1, with a tentative D call TRBD2 (5 bases). V gave up 7 bases and J gave up 13 bases, with 17 bases separating them. CDR1 LNHDA and CDR2 SQIVND come from the germline V gene (reference sequence). The CDR3 covers 12 residues. The CDR3 DNA follows: TGTGCCAGTAAGTCAGCGGCTACCCATCAGTTCTTC. This gives the protein CASKSAATHQFF.

This clone was counted between two and nine times. The V and J genes are TRBV7-2 and TRBJ2-1, with D perhaps TRBD1 (6 bases). The CDR3 has 10 residues. Germline lookup yields CDR1 SGHTA and CDR2 FQGNSA. Trimming removed 8 bases at V and 9 bases at J, with 8 bases between. CDR3 sequence (DNA): TGTGCCAGCGGCAGGGGTGAGCAGTTCTTC. Protein sequence: CASGRGEQFF.

The chain is built from TRBV6-4 and TRBJ1-2; TRBD1 matches at 10 bases. The CDR3 has 14 residues. Trimming removed 1 base from V and 8 bases from J; junction bases left unmatched: 4. Germline CDR1 MRHNA, CDR2 SNTAGT. CDR3 bases: TGTGCCAGCAGTGACTTTGGACAGGGGGGAGGCTACACCTTC. It encodes CASSDFGQGGGYTF.

This rearrangement joins TRBV21-1 to TRBJ1-4; the tabulated D call, TRBD1, remains unverified against the DNA. TRBV21-1 is a pseudogene locus. This CDR3 has 16 amino acids. CDR3 nucleotides: TGTGCCAGCAGCAAAGGTTCCACAGCTCTTAATGAAAAACTGTTTTTT. Translating it yields CASSKGSTALNEKLFF.

The chain employs TRBV18 and TRBJ2-3; TRBD2 matches at 9 bases. The junction had 4 bases not matched to a gene; V was cut back by 3 bases and J by 3 bases. The CDR3 is 15 residues long. Germline loops: CDR1 KGHSH, CDR2 LQKENI. In nucleotides, the CDR3 is TGTGCCAGCTCACCTCCGGGACTAGCTACAGATACGCAGTATTTT. Its protein is CASSPPGLATDTQYF.

The CDR3 is CAWSVQGGADTQYF. CDR3 coding DNA: TGTGCCTGGAGTGTACAGGGAGGGGCAGATACGCAGTATTTT. The genes are TRBV30 and TRBJ2-3, with TRBD2 as a possible D gene (7 bases). The CDR3 spans 14 residues. CDR1 GTSNPN and CDR2 SVGIG come from the germline V gene (reference sequence). Trimming stripped 0 bases from V and 4 bases from J, with 11 bases between.

The V call is TRBV7-2, the J call TRBJ1-2, with D possibly being TRBD1 (5 bases). Between the trimmed V and J ends, which lost 5 bases and 2 bases, there was a span of 12 bases. The CDR3 is made up of 14 amino acids. Germline lookup yields CDR1 SGHTA and CDR2 FQGNSA. Here the CDR3 DNA reads TGTGCCAGCAGCCCCCGGGGGGTGAACTATGGCTACACCTTC. It encodes CASSPRGVNYGYTF.

The V gene is TRBV6-6, the J gene TRBJ2-7, with 11 positions matching TRBD1. The V gene's germline CDR1 is MNHNY and CDR2 SVGAGI (reference sequence). V lost 8 bases and J lost 1; bases outside the gene matches: 7. This CDR3 comprises 15 residues. CDR3 protein: CASGGQGAKSYEQYF. CDR3 DNA sequence: TGTGCCAGCGGAGGACAGGGGGCAAAATCCTACGAGCAGTACTTC.

The rearrangement joins TRBV19 to TRBJ1-5; D ambiguous. Trimming removed 4 bases at V and 7 bases at J, with 5 bases between. Per the germline V gene, CDR1 is LNHDA and CDR2 is SQIVND (reference sequence). This CDR3 is built from 11 residues. CDR3 sequence (DNA): TGTGCCAGTAGTAGTGGCCAGCCCCAGCATTTT. The encoded protein is CASSSGQPQHF.